The 8 T cell receptor beta chains below come from one sample, sequenced in a study of OX40 agonist ivuxolimab in advanced cancers. Sequenced by immunoSEQ multiplex PCR; TCRdb stores in-frame clones only, minus some. The table shows about 100,000 clones, with 90% occurring only once. Material: CD4+ or CD8+ T cells sorted from blood, obtained in a trial of the OX40 agonist ivuxolimab. These receptors were taken from an adult with an advanced solid tumor such as melanoma, head and neck, liver or kidney cancer.

This chain connects TRBV6-6 to TRBJ1-2, with D tentatively TRBD1 (5 bases). Trimming left V 4 bases short and J 8 bases short, with 14 bases between. From germline, CDR1 is MNHNY and CDR2 SVGAGI (reference sequence). The CDR3 spans 13 residues. CDR3 region: CASSSGRNWGYTF. The CDR3 coding sequence is TGTGCCAGCAGTTCAGGGAGAAATTGGGGCTACACCTTC.

The V and J genes are TRBV19 and TRBJ1-5; D is uncertain. The CDR3 covers 17 residues. V was clipped by 5 bases and J by 4 bases, with 21 bases between them. Germline CDR1 and CDR2: LNHDA and SQIVND (reference sequence). The DNA for the CDR3 is TGTGCCAGTAGTCCCAGTCATGGAGGGAGTAGAAATCAGCCCCAGCATTTT. Its protein product is CASSPSHGGSRNQPQHF.

The chain employs TRBV2 and TRBJ2-5; D not resolved. V dropped 7 bases and J dropped 4 bases, with 13 bases sitting between them. The length of the CDR3 is 13 residues. The germline gives CDR1 SNHLY, CDR2 FYNNEI. In DNA form, the CDR3 reads TGTGCCAGCAAACGGACCTCGGGAGAGACCCAGTACTTC. Protein product: CASKRTSGETQYF.

The J gene is TRBJ2-3, the V gene TRBV19, with 8 bases matching TRBD2. The CDR3 is 13 amino acids. Germline V gives CDR1 LNHDA, CDR2 SQIVND (reference sequence). Germline trimming cut 3 bases from V and 5 bases from J; bases unmatched to any gene: 1. The CDR3 nucleotides are TGTGCCAGTAGTATCGGGGGGGGAGATACGCAGTATTTT. It yields the protein CASSIGGGDTQYF.

V gene TRBV7-2 combines with J gene TRBJ2-5, with 13 bases that match TRBD2. With V trimmed by 5 bases and J by 4 bases, 7 bases remained unmatched. This CDR3 has 16 residues. CDR1 and CDR2 from the germline V gene are SGHTA and FQGNSA. The CDR3 loop is CASSPRTSGRRETQYF. In DNA form, the CDR3 reads TGTGCCAGCAGCCCTCGGACTAGCGGGAGAAGAGAGACCCAGTACTTC.

The chain has TRBV2 and TRBJ2-7; TRBD2 aligns across 11 bases. V was pared by 6 bases and J by 4 bases, with 11 bases of the junction left unmatched. CDR3 length equals 16 residues. Germline V lookup: CDR1 SNHLY, CDR2 FYNNEI. The CDR3 sequence is CASSFRPRLAGYEQYF. In DNA form, the CDR3 reads TGTGCCAGCAGCTTTCGGCCCCGACTAGCGGGGTACGAGCAGTACTTC.

The V call is TRBV7-9, the J call TRBJ1-4; 9 bases are a match to TRBD1. The CDR3 has 15 residues. Germline V CDR1 and CDR2: SEHNR, FQNEAQ (reference sequence). V shed 5 bases, J shed 6 bases, and the junction held 7 bases outside the gene matches. The DNA for the CDR3 is TGTGCCAGCAGCGATAGGACAGGGGCATATGAAAAACTGTTTTTT. Translated: CASSDRTGAYEKLFF.

Turning to this clone: This sample also contains other DNA sequences that code for the same CDR3. V usage is TRBV7-2 and J usage is TRBJ1-2; D remains ambiguous. CDR1 SGHTA and CDR2 FQGNSA come from the germline V gene. The CDR3 covers 14 residues. The germline V and J ends were trimmed by 2 bases and 2 bases, with 9 bases remaining between them. CDR3 sequence: CASSLPPGNYGYTF. CDR3 bases: TGTGCCAGCAGCTTACCCCCGGGGAACTATGGCTACACCTTC.